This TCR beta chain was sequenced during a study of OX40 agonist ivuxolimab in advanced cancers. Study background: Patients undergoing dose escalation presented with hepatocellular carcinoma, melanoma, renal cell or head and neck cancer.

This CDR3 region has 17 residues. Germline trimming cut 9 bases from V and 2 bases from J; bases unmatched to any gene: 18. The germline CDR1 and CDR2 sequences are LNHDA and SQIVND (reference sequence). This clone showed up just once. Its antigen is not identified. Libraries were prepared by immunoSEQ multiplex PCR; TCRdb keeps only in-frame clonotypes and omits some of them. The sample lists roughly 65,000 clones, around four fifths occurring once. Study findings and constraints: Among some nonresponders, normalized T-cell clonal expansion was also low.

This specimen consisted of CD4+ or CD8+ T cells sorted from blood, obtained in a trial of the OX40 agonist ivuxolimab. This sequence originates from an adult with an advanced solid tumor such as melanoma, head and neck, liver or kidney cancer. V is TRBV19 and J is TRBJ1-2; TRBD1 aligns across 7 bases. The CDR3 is CASRPNRGSSENYGYTF. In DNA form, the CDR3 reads TGTGCCAGCCGACCAAACAGGGGCTCTTCTGAGAACTATGGCTACACCTTC.